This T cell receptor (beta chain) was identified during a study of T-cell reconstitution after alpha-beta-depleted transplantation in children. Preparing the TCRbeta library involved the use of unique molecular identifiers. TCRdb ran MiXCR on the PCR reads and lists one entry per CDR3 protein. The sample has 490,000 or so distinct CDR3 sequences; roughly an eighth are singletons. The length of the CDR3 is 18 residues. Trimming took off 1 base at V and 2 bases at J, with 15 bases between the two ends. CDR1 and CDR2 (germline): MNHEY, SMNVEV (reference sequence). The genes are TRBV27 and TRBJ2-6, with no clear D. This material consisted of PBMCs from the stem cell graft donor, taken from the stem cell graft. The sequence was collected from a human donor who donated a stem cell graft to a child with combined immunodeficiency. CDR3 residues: CASSLWDPQKTGANVLTF. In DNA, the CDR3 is TGTGCCAGCAGTTTATGGGATCCCCAAAAGACTGGGGCCAACGTCCTGACTTTC. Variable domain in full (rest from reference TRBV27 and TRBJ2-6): EAQVTQNPRYLITVTGKKLTVTCSQNMNHEYMSWYRQDPGLGLRQIYYSMNVEVTDKGDVPEGYKVSRKEKRNFPLILESPSPNQTSLYFCASSLWDPQKTGANVLTFGAGSRLTVL.